The 21 T cell receptor beta chains below were found in one sample sequenced in a study of technical replicates of blood from a handful of donors. Some clones are missing from TCRdb's copy, which holds only in-frame ones; the method was immunoSEQ multiplex PCR. Of just over 60,000 clones in the sample, around 87% are singletons; the top ten hold around 5.2%. Sequencing was carried out using PBMCs. The receptors originated from a human donor in good health. Some clones in this sample may be carry-over from other donors' samples.

This rearrangement joins TRBV18 to TRBJ2-7; D is uncertain. The CDR3 is 13 amino acids. Germline values: CDR1 KGHSH, CDR2 LQKENI. Deletions cut 0 bases from V and 7 bases from J, with 10 bases between. CDR3 sequence (DNA): TGTGCCAGCTCACCACCCCTCAGGTGGGAGCAGTACTTC. This gives the protein CASSPPLRWEQYF.

The genes are TRBV29-1 and TRBJ2-1; 7 bases match TRBD2. This CDR3 contains 11 residues. The V gene's germline CDR1 is SQVTM and CDR2 ANQGSEA. V trimming: 7 bases; J trimming: 7 bases; junction bases outside the gene matches: 4. CDR3 coding DNA: TGCAGCGCCTACGGGGGGAATGAGCAGTTCTTC. Its protein is CSAYGGNEQFF.

CDR3 bases: TGTGCCAGCGCAATAGGACTTGCCTACGAGCAGTACTTC. Translated, it gives CASAIGLAYEQYF. This chain uses TRBV18 with TRBJ2-7, with D possibly being TRBD2 (5 bases). With 8 bases removed from V and 2 bases from J, the gap between germline ends came to 13 bases. The germline V gene has CDR1 KGHSH and CDR2 LQKENI. The CDR3 covers 13 residues.

Only a few counts were recorded for this clone. The chain employs TRBV30 and TRBJ1-2; D remains unclear. With 4 bases removed from V and 8 bases from J, the gap between germline ends came to 17 bases. The germline gives CDR1 GTSNPN, CDR2 SVGIG (reference sequence). The CDR3 has 13 residues. CDR3 sequence reads: CAWNIREAAGYTF. CDR3 in DNA: TGTGCCTGGAACATACGGGAGGCGGCCGGCTACACCTTC. The whole variable domain, filled in from reference TRBV30 and TRBJ1-2, reads SQTIHQWPATLVQPVGSPLSLECTVEGTSNPNLYWYRQAAGRGLQLLFYSVGIGQISSEVPQNLSASRPQDRQFILSSKKLLLSDSGFYLCAWNIREAAGYTFGSGTRLTVV.

J is TRBJ2-1 and V is TRBV29-1, with TRBD2 identical over 9 bases. After removal of 3 bases from V and 7 bases from J, the junction contained 7 bases not matched to a gene. Germline V gives CDR1 SQVTM, CDR2 ANQGSEA. The CDR3 is made up of 14 amino acids. CDR3 in DNA: TGCAGCGTTGATATAGCGGGAGAGGGGAATGAGCAGTTCTTC. This gives the protein CSVDIAGEGNEQFF.

The chain uses TRBV27 and TRBJ1-3, with D uncertain. Per the germline V gene, CDR1 is MNHEY and CDR2 is SMNVEV (reference sequence). V was trimmed by 5 bases and J by 0 bases, leaving 11 bases between them. The CDR3 has 15 residues. CDR3: CASSPDGFSGNTIYF. The CDR3 DNA reads TGTGCCAGCAGTCCAGACGGGTTCTCTGGAAACACCATATATTTT.

V gene TRBV6-1 combines with J gene TRBJ1-1; D might be TRBD1 (5 bases). This CDR3 spans 13 amino acids. CDR1 and CDR2 (germline): MNHNS, SASEGT. V lost 6 bases and J lost 1, with 9 bases in between. The DNA of the CDR3 is TGTGCCAGCAGAACTGGGGCGAACACTGAAGCTTTCTTT. Translation: CASRTGANTEAFF.

The J gene is TRBJ2-1, the V gene TRBV6-5; no clear D. The CDR3 spans 15 residues. V lost 0 bases and J 1 base, leaving 7 bases between the germline ends. Germline V CDR1 and CDR2: MNHEY, SVGAGI. Here the CDR3 DNA reads TGTGCCAGCAGTTACTCGGGCGTATCCTACAATGAGCAGTTCTTC. Its protein is CASSYSGVSYNEQFF.

This chain's CDR3 is CASSLGGTDTQYF. The CDR3 region has the DNA TGTGCCAGCAGCTTAGGCGGCACAGATACGCAGTATTTT. This chain connects TRBV7-2 to TRBJ2-3; no firm D call. V lost 1 base, J lost 1 base, and 3 bases lay in between. The CDR3 totals 13 residues. Germline V lookup: CDR1 SGHTA, CDR2 FQGNSA.

The chain recombines TRBV5-1 with TRBJ2-1; D is perhaps TRBD2 (5 bases). Germline V gene sequence: CDR1 SGHRS, CDR2 YFSETQ. This CDR3 comprises 15 residues. Trimming shortened V by 6 bases and J by 2 bases, and 15 bases separated the two germline ends. The CDR3 bases are TGCGCCAGCATGGCCGAGGCCGGGACCTACAATGAGCAGTTCTTC. Its translation is CASMAEAGTYNEQFF. Based on the CDR3 plus reference TRBV5-1 and TRBJ2-1, the full variable domain is KAGVTQTPRYLIKTRGQQVTLSCSPISGHRSVSWYQQTPGQGLQFLFEYFSETQRNKGNFPGRFSGRQFSNSRSEMNVSTLELGDSALYLCASMAEAGTYNEQFFGPGTRLTVL.

The J gene is TRBJ2-1, the V gene TRBV4-1; 7 nucleotides align to TRBD2. In germline, CDR1 is MGHRA, CDR2 YSYEKL. This CDR3 spans 14 amino acids. CDR3 sequence reads: CGSGPAGVGNEQFF. CDR3 DNA: TGCGGTAGCGGGCCGGCGGGAGTCGGTAATGAGCAGTTCTTC.

The chain is built from TRBV5-6 and TRBJ1-6; D possibly corresponds to TRBD1 (5 bases). The ends were cut back, 4 bases at V and 4 bases at J, with 15 bases in the middle. In germline, CDR1 is SGHDT, CDR2 YYEEEE. This CDR3 contains 16 residues. The CDR3 nucleotides are TGTGCCAGCAGCGTGGGGGGGGTACAGTATAATTCACCCCTCCACTTT. This sequence encodes CASSVGGVQYNSPLHF.

The CDR3 is CASSSGLAGVFVETQYF. CDR3 nucleotide sequence: TGTGCCAGCAGCTCGGGACTAGCGGGAGTTTTTGTGGAGACCCAGTACTTC. The gene calls are TRBV11-2 and TRBJ2-5, with TRBD2 matching 14 bases. Germline V gene sequence: CDR1 SGHAT, CDR2 FQNNGV. J was trimmed by 5 bases and V by 4 bases; bases with no gene match: 9. The CDR3 contains 17 residues.

The V gene is TRBV4-3, the J gene TRBJ1-2; the match to TRBD1 covers 8 bases. The V gene's germline CDR1 is LGHNA and CDR2 YSLEER. V lost 4 bases and J lost 4; bases outside the gene matches: 5. The CDR3 consists of 14 residues. This CDR3 is CASSPGQGTYGYTF. In DNA, the CDR3 is TGCGCCAGCAGCCCAGGACAGGGAACCTATGGCTACACCTTC.

The chain links TRBV10-3 to TRBJ1-1; 7 nucleotides line up with TRBD1. Germline lookup yields CDR1 ENHRY and CDR2 SYGVKD. The CDR3 has 12 residues. The ends lost 4 bases at V and 11 bases at J; junction bases unmatched: 7. The CDR3 nucleotides read TGTGCCATCAGTGGAGACAGGGAGGCGGCTTTCTTT. Translation gives CAISGDREAAFF.

This clone is a singleton in its sample. The chain employs TRBV27 and TRBJ2-7; possibly TRBD1 for D (6 bases). Germline V gene lookup returns CDR1 MNHEY and CDR2 SMNVEV (reference sequence). The CDR3 is 16 amino acids. V gave up 4 bases and J gave up 3 bases, with 19 bases separating them. In DNA, the CDR3 is TGTGCCAGCAGTTCATTGACAGGATCGTACATCTACGAGCAGTACTTC. Translation gives CASSSLTGSYIYEQYF.

This rearrangement joins TRBV7-2 to TRBJ1-2; D not resolved. Germline CDR1 and CDR2: SGHTA and FQGNSA. There are 13 residues in the CDR3. Trimming stripped 5 bases from V and 4 bases from J, with 11 bases between. Here the CDR3 reads CASSPSGGYGYTF. The CDR3 bases are TGTGCCAGCAGCCCTAGCGGAGGCTATGGCTACACCTTC.

This clone was seen repeatedly, ten times or more. The rearrangement links TRBV4-3 to TRBJ2-6, with 7 bases fitting TRBD2. The V gene's germline CDR1 is LGHNA and CDR2 YSLEER. This CDR3 comprises 17 residues. V gave up 2 bases and J gave up 0 bases; unmatched junction bases: 4. CDR3 nucleotides: TGCGCCAGCAGCCAACCTTCTAGCGGCTCTGGGGCCAACGTCCTGACTTTC. It is translated as CASSQPSSGSGANVLTF.

This chain connects TRBV6-6 to TRBJ2-5; D might be TRBD2 (5 bases). The CDR3 covers 15 residues. Germline V CDR1 and CDR2: MNHNY, SVGAGI (reference sequence). V was clipped by 7 bases and J by 4 bases, with 19 bases between them. CDR3 bases: TGTGCCAGCAAACCCCCTGTTTCCGCGGGAGAGACCCAGTACTTC. This sequence encodes CASKPPVSAGETQYF.

This chain joins TRBV2 and TRBJ1-4, with TRBD1 matching over 7 bases. This CDR3 is 13 amino acids long. The germline CDR1 and CDR2 sequences are SNHLY and FYNNEI. V shed 8 bases and J 13 bases; nucleotides not matched to a gene: 13. CDR3 DNA sequence: TGTGCCAGCCGCCGGACAGGCACCAGAAGACTGTTTTTT. Protein: CASRRTGTRRLFF.

V gene TRBV5-4 combines with J gene TRBJ2-6; D may be TRBD2 (6 bases). The CDR3 extends over 16 amino acids. CDR1 and CDR2 (germline): SGHNT, YYREEE (reference sequence). V lost 0 bases and J lost 4, with 11 bases in between. CDR3 residues: CASSLDSGAGANVLTF. The CDR3 DNA reads TGTGCCAGCAGCTTGGATTCGGGAGCAGGGGCCAACGTCCTGACTTTC.